This T cell receptor beta chain was captured in a study of T cells in Graves' hyperthyroidism and ophthalmopathy. A single count supports this clonotype. Amplified regions were TCR beta CDR3 sequences from RNA transcripts. Initially, a first-round RT-PCR of the TCR CDR3 employed the HTBI primer set. TCRdb reprocessed the multiplex PCR reads via MiXCR and lists one record per CDR3 protein. Of around 600,000 distinct CDR3 sequences listed, nearly 45% were seen once; the top ten hold about 7%. Pregnant or lactating patients were excluded, as were those with uncontrolled infection or other autoimmune disease. The specimen sequenced was peripheral blood or thyroid tissue (not recorded which). The receptor's source is an adult man with Graves' disease, either hyperthyroidism or ophthalmopathy (not recorded which).

The CDR3 loop reads CSAWVGWDTPLHF. The CDR3 DNA follows: TGCAGTGCCTGGGTAGGGTGGGACACACCCCTCCACTTT. The genes are TRBV20-1 and TRBJ1-6, with a possible D match to TRBD1 (6 bases). The germline V and J ends were trimmed by 6 bases and 11 bases, with 17 bases remaining between them. The germline gives CDR1 DFQATT, CDR2 SNEGSKA (reference sequence). The length of the CDR3 is 13 residues.